This T cell receptor (beta chain) was obtained from a study of blood T cells in healthy people across ages. Study outcomes and limitations: Estimates of diversity drawn from one million T cells were considered underestimates.

In germline, CDR1 is MNHNY, CDR2 SVGAGI (reference sequence). There are 17 residues in the CDR3. V gave up 2 bases and J gave up 3 bases, with 17 bases separating them. For this clonotype: As yet, its antigen is unknown.

Using a J-beta primer mix together with a sample-barcoded 5' primer, a second PCR was run for about 6 to 11 cycles. A template-switch adaptor that had 12 random nucleotides put a tag on each cDNA molecule. One entry per CDR3 protein, called by TCRdb with MiXCR from the 5' RACE reads. Of roughly 900,000 distinct CDR3 sequences in the sample, 29% were seen once. V is TRBV6-6 and J is TRBJ1-5; D not resolved. This TCR was recovered from a woman older than 75 in good health. Material for sequencing was blood. The CDR3 nucleotides read TGTGCCAGCAGTTACCCGTCTAGCGGACCCTTCAATCAGCCCCAGCATTTT. This sequence encodes CASSYPSSGPFNQPQHF.